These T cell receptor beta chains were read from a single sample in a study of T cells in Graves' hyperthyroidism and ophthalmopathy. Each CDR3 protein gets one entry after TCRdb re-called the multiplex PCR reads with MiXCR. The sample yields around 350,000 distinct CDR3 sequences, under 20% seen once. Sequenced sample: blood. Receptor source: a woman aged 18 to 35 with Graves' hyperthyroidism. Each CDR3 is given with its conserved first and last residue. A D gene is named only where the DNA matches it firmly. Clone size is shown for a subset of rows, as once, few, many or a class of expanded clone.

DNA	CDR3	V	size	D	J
TGTGCCAGCTCACCACGCTCGGGGGCGGCCTACGAGCAGTACTTC	CASSPRSGAAYEQYF	TRBV18	many	-	TRBJ2-7
TGCAGTGCTCTCGAGGACCCCCCCGAGCAGTACTTC	CSALEDPPEQYF	TRBV20-1	many	-	TRBJ2-7
TGTGCCAGCAGTTTCCGCCCAGGGCATCTGAACACTGAAGCTTTCTTT	CASSFRPGHLNTEAFF	TRBV27	once	-	TRBJ1-1
TGTGCCAGCAGCTTATGGAAAGTGAACACTGAAGCTTTCTTT	CASSLWKVNTEAFF	TRBV7-2	-	-	TRBJ1-1
TGTGCCAGCAGCACTGAGACAGGGGGGGACACTGAAGCTTTCTTT	CASSTETGGDTEAFF	TRBV7-6	many	TRBD1	TRBJ1-1
TGTGCCAGCAGCTTAAAAGGACGTGGCAAAGGGGAGACCCAGTACTTC	CASSLKGRGKGETQYF	TRBV7-9	many	-	TRBJ2-5
TGTGCCATCAGTGATCTCTTCGCTGCGGGGGAGACCCAGTACTTC	CAISDLFAAGETQYF	TRBV10-3	-	-	TRBJ2-5
TGCGCCAGCAGACAGGAGGTGGATTCACCCCTCCACTTT	CASRQEVDSPLHF	TRBV5-1	-	-	TRBJ1-6
TGTGCTAGTGGTTTGCCACGGGGACCGCGGATACTAGCCAAAAACATTCAGTACTTC	CASGLPRGPRILAKNIQYF	TRBV12-5	many	-	TRBJ2-4
TGTGCCAGCAGTCTCCAGGCCCGTCAGCCCCAGCATTTT	CASSLQARQPQHF	TRBV6-1	many	-	TRBJ1-5
TGTGCCAGCAGCGAAGGGAGGTTGGGCGAGCAGTACTTC	CASSEGRLGEQYF	TRBV11-2	many	-	TRBJ2-7
TGTGCCAGCAGCCGCGGGACGGATTACTACGAGCAGTACTTC	CASSRGTDYYEQYF	TRBV5-8	many	-	TRBJ2-7
TGCAGTGCTAGAGCCCGGGACAGGGGCCCTGGAAACACCATATATTTT	CSARARDRGPGNTIYF	TRBV20-1	many	TRBD1	TRBJ1-3
TGTGCCAGCAGCTCCCTGGGCGCGGGGGCCCAAGAGACCCAGTACTTC	CASSSLGAGAQETQYF	TRBV7-3	many	-	TRBJ2-5
TGTGCCAGCACCGGGACAGGGGTCAATTCACCCCTCCACTTT	CASTGTGVNSPLHF	TRBV2	many	TRBD1	TRBJ1-6
TGTGCCAGCAGTTTATGGGGGGGGGACTACACCTTC	CASSLWGGDYTF	TRBV28	many	-	TRBJ1-2
TGCAGCGTTGAGAGGGATCGGATTTTCTCCTACGAGCAGTACTTC	CSVERDRIFSYEQYF	TRBV29-1	many	-	TRBJ2-7
TGTGCCAGCAGTTTGGGGCAGGCCGGGGGTTTGCCCCAGCATTTT	CASSLGQAGGLPQHF	TRBV12-3/TRBV12-4	many	-	TRBJ1-5
TGCGCCAGCAGCCCGCTGGCAGGTAATCAGCCCCAGCATTTT	CASSPLAGNQPQHF	TRBV5-1	few	-	TRBJ1-5
TGTGCCAGCAGCCCGACAGGGATAACGGATAGCAATCAGCCCCAGCATTTT	CASSPTGITDSNQPQHF	TRBV6-4	many	TRBD1	TRBJ1-5
TGCGCCAGCAGTGAGTCTGGGGGCGCAGAGACTGAAGCTTTCTTT	CASSESGGAETEAFF	TRBV10-2	many	-	TRBJ1-1
TGTGCCAGCAGTTACCTCGGCCTGGGGGTCTCTGGTTACACCTTC	CASSYLGLGVSGYTF	TRBV6-5	-	-	TRBJ1-2
TGTGCCAGCAGGGGTTTCAAACTGGTGATTGAAGCTTTCTTT	CASRGFKLVIEAFF	TRBV2	many	-	TRBJ1-1
TGCGCCAGCAGCTTGGGGGCCTCAGGGGTCGATGAGCAGTTCTTC	CASSLGASGVDEQFF	TRBV5-1	many	-	TRBJ2-1
TGTGCCAGCAGTCGTACGGGTCTCAGGGGGCATTCACCCCTCCACTTT	CASSRTGLRGHSPLHF	TRBV12-3/TRBV12-4	many	TRBD1	TRBJ1-6
TGTGCCAGCAGTTTAAAGGGACAGGGGGCTCAGCCCCAGCATTTT	CASSLKGQGAQPQHF	TRBV12-3/TRBV12-4	-	TRBD1	TRBJ1-5
TGTGCCAGCAGTTTACCAGACCGGCGGGGACAGCCCCAGCATTTT	CASSLPDRRGQPQHF	TRBV12-3/TRBV12-4	-	-	TRBJ1-5
TGTGCCAGCAGTCCCAGGATGGCTAGCGGGGCCCAAGAGACCCAGTACTTC	CASSPRMASGAQETQYF	TRBV12-3/TRBV12-4	many	TRBD2	TRBJ2-5
TGTGCCAGCAGTTACTCCCGGGGTCAGCCCCAGCATTTT	CASSYSRGQPQHF	TRBV6-5	many	-	TRBJ1-5
TGTGCCAGCTATACAGGGGGTCGCTCCTACGAGCAGTACTTC	CASYTGGRSYEQYF	TRBV7-8	-	TRBD1	TRBJ2-7
TGCAGCGTTGTAGCGGGAGTAGGTGAGACCCAGTACTTC	CSVVAGVGETQYF	TRBV29-1	-	TRBD2	TRBJ2-5
TGTGCCACCAGCAGAGATGGCACGGCAGAGACCCAGTACTTC	CATSRDGTAETQYF	TRBV15	-	-	TRBJ2-5
TGTGCCAGCATCTCTTATCTCCGGGGGGCACGTAACACTGAAGCTTTCTTT	CASISYLRGARNTEAFF	TRBV7-8	many	-	TRBJ1-1
TGTGCCAGCAGTCTTGGGGACACTGAAGCTTTCTTT	CASSLGDTEAFF	TRBV5-1	many	-	TRBJ1-1
TGCGCCAGCAGATATAGCGGGGGGTACAGAGAGACCCAGTACTTC	CASRYSGGYRETQYF	TRBV5-1	many	TRBD2	TRBJ2-5
TGCAGTGCTGGACAGTTCTACGAGCAGTACTTC	CSAGQFYEQYF	TRBV20-1	many	-	TRBJ2-7
TGTGCCAGCAGTGATTCCGACAGGGTATACGAGCAGTACTTC	CASSDSDRVYEQYF	TRBV27	-	TRBD1	TRBJ2-7
TGTGCCAGCAGCTTAATGGATGGCTACACCTTC	CASSLMDGYTF	TRBV7-2	many	-	TRBJ1-2
TGTGCCAGCAGCTCGGGGGGACACGAAGACACTGAAGCTTTCTTT	CASSSGGHEDTEAFF	TRBV5-5	many	-	TRBJ1-1
TGTGCCAGCAGCCCTCATAGCGGGGGCCTTAACACCGGGGAGCTGTTTTTT	CASSPHSGGLNTGELFF	TRBV4-2	few	TRBD2	TRBJ2-2
TGTGCCAGCAGTTTATGGGGATACAGGGGTGGGATAATCAATCAGCCCCAGCATTTT	CASSLWGYRGGIINQPQHF	TRBV28	many	TRBD1	TRBJ1-5
TGTGCCAGCAGCTTAGAAACCGCCGGCGGGTACGAGCAGTACTTC	CASSLETAGGYEQYF	TRBV11-2	-	-	TRBJ2-7
TGTGCCAGCAGTGATAGCGGGGGGGGAGAGACCCAGTACTTC	CASSDSGGGETQYF	TRBV2	many	TRBD2	TRBJ2-5
TGCAGTGCTAGTCGACTAGCGGATTACGAGCAGTACTTC	CSASRLADYEQYF	TRBV20-1	-	TRBD2	TRBJ2-7
TGTGCCAGCAGCCAGGTGAACACCTGGGAGCTGCTTTTT	CASSQVNTWELLF	TRBV11-1	once	-	TRBJ2-2
TGCGCCAGCAGCCAAGATCCAGGGAGGGGAACTGAAGCTTTCTTT	CASSQDPGRGTEAFF	TRBV4-1	many	-	TRBJ1-1
TGTGCCAGCAGCCCCCGGGGCTTCGAGCAGTACTTC	CASSPRGFEQYF	TRBV12-3/TRBV12-4	many	-	TRBJ2-7
TGTGCCATCAGGCAGGGGGACACTGAAGCTTTCTTT	CAIRQGDTEAFF	TRBV10-3	many	TRBD1	TRBJ1-1
TGTGCCAGCAGTTACTGGGCTAGCGGGGGAGAGACCCAGTACTTC	CASSYWASGGETQYF	TRBV6-5	many	TRBD2	TRBJ2-5
TGTGCCAGCAGCTTAGACAGGCTTATGAACACTGAAGCTTTCTTT	CASSLDRLMNTEAFF	TRBV13	many	-	TRBJ1-1
TGTGCCAGCAGCTCGGGACAGGGGATTCTGGGAGGCTACACCTTC	CASSSGQGILGGYTF	TRBV28	many	TRBD1	TRBJ1-2